The sequence of this T cell receptor beta chain was determined in a study of blood T cell repertoires in COVID-19. Authors' methods: Cell counts per sample came from amplifying reference gene primers. This table comes from immunoSEQ multiplex PCR, and its TCRdb copy is limited to in-frame clones, with some not included. V and J calls plus clone size are reproduced from that table; the DNA served to infer D and trimming. Among under 60,000 clones listed, 91% were seen once. This CDR3 has 16 residues. The V gene lost 0 bases and the J gene lost 1 base, with 12 bases spanning the gap. From germline, CDR1 is SEHNR and CDR2 FQNEAQ (reference sequence).

The sequence was obtained from a man between 45 and 60 years old with active COVID-19. V is TRBV7-9 and J is TRBJ1-1; D is unclear. Input material: peripheral blood. The CDR3 DNA sequence: TGTGCCAGCAGCTTAGCTCAATGGGCAGAGAACACTGAAGCTTTCTTT. Protein: CASSLAQWAENTEAFF.